This TCR beta chain stems from a study of cytomegalovirus exposure and HLA in healthy donors. Findings of the study overall: Over 150 TCR beta chains were listed as cytomegalovirus-associated. In vitro confirmation showed three CMV-associated chains to be CMV antigen specific.

About this clone itself: Its antigen is currently unknown.

The PCR ran on 60 Vbeta and 13 Jbeta primers. The protocol was immunoSEQ multiplex PCR, while the TCRdb copy is restricted to in-frame clones and leaves out a portion. In total, the table holds some 72,000 clones. Sample: PBMCs. The sequence was obtained from a boy between 10 and 17 years old in good health and CMV-seronegative.

The CDR3 DNA is TGCAGCGCCGCGTTGGGGGCCGGAGAGACCCAGTACTTC. Protein: CSAALGAGETQYF. The chain recombines TRBV29-1 with TRBJ2-5; a weak D match, TRBD1 (6 bases). Between the trimmed V and J ends, which lost 7 bases and 4 bases, there was a span of 16 bases. The CDR3 contains 13 residues. Germline CDR1 SQVTM, CDR2 ANQGSEA.